A selection of T cell receptor beta chains follows, all from one sample in a study of beta chain features in type 1 diabetes. Clones were read by immunoSEQ multiplex PCR, and TCRdb kept only the in-frame ones, dropping some. The top ten hold 0.017% of the sample, which has over 200,000 clones, 9.5% to 13% seen once. Sample: naive CD4+ T cells from blood. These receptors were obtained from a man aged 25-45 years with type 1 diabetes. CDR3s include the opening cysteine and the closing phenylalanine or tryptophan. Each record gives: clone size, V gene, D gene, CDR3 length, J gene, CDR3 protein, CDR3 DNA. The D gene is left open where the match is weak. Size tells how often a clone was seen (once, few, many) or the class of an expanded clone, and some rows leave it out.

.,TRBV5-1,.,12,TRBJ1-1,CASSFEGTEAFF,TGCGCCAGCAGCTTTGAGGGAACTGAAGCTTTCTTT
.,TRBV21-1,.,15,TRBJ2-1,CASTTGTGGYNEQFF,TGTGCCAGCACGACCGGGACAGGGGGATACAATGAGCAGTTCTTC
.,TRBV20-1,.,11,TRBJ1-4,CSAHDFEKLFF,TGCAGTGCTCATGACTTTGAAAAACTGTTTTTT
few,TRBV7-3,.,13,TRBJ2-5,CASSLGQGETQYF,TGTGCCAGCAGCTTAGGGCAGGGGGAGACCCAGTACTTC
.,TRBV30,.,15,TRBJ1-2,CAWSPDSPRNYGYTF,TGTGCCTGGAGTCCGGACTCACCACGTAACTATGGCTACACCTTC
.,TRBV25-1,TRBD2,16,TRBJ2-3,CASRPSLAGGPDTQYF,TGTGCCAGCAGACCTTCTCTAGCGGGGGGACCAGATACGCAGTATTTT
.,TRBV29-1,.,12,TRBJ2-7,CSVGPGRYEQYF,TGCAGCGTTGGACCAGGGAGGTACGAGCAGTACTTC
.,TRBV5-1,.,16,TRBJ2-5,CASSLFSSTGEETQYF,TGCGCCAGCAGCTTGTTCTCTTCGACCGGGGAGGAGACCCAGTACTTC
.,TRBV7-2,TRBD1,15,TRBJ2-5,CASSPSGTGRETQYF,TGTGCCAGCAGCCCCTCCGGGACAGGGAGGGAGACCCAGTACTTC
.,TRBV18,.,13,TRBJ1-1,CASSPGEEMKAFF,TGTGCCAGCTCACCCGGGGAGGAAATGAAAGCTTTCTTT
.,TRBV14,TRBD2,17,TRBJ2-3,CASSHSLAVQQTDTQYF,TGTGCCAGCAGCCACTCGCTAGCGGTGCAACAAACAGATACGCAGTATTTT